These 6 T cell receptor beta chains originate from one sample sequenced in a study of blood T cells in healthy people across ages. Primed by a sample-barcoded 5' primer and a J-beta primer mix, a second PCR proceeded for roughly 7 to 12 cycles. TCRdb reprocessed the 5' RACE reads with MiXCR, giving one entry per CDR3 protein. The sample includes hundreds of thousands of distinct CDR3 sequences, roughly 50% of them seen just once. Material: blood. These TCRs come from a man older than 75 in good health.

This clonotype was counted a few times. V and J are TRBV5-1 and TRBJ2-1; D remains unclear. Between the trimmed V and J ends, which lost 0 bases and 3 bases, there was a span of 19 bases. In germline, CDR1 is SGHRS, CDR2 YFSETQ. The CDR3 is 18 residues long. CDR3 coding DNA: TGCGCCAGCAGCTTGGCCTCTTGGGAAAACCAGTACTACAATGAGCAGTTCTTC. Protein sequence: CASSLASWENQYYNEQFF. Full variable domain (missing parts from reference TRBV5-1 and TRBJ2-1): KAGVTQTPRYLIKTRGQQVTLSCSPISGHRSVSWYQQTPGQGLQFLFEYFSETQRNKGNFPGRFSGRQFSNSRSEMNVSTLELGDSALYLCASSLASWENQYYNEQFFGPGTRLTVL.

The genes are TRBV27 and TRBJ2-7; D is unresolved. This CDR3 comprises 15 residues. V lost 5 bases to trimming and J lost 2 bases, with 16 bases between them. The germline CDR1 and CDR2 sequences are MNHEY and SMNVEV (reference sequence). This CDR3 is CASSQKGPPPYEQYF. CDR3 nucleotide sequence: TGTGCCAGCAGTCAAAAGGGTCCCCCACCCTACGAGCAGTACTTC.

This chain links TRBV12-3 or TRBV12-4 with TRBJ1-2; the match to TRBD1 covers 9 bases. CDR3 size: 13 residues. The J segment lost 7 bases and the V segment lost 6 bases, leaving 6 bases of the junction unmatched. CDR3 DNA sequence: TGTGCCAGCAGAACAGGGGGCGGGCGTGGCTACACCTTC. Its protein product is CASRTGGGRGYTF.

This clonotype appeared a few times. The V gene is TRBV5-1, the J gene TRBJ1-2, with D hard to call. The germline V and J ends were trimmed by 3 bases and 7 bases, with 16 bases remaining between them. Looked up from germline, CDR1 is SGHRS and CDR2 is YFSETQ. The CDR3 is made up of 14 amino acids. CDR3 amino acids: CASSSEGSGFGYTF. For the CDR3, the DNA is TGCGCCAGCAGCTCCGAAGGTTCGGGATTTGGCTACACCTTC.

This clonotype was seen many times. CDR3 bases: TGCAGCGTTGTTGTAGCGGGGCAAGGGAACATTCAGTACTTC. This sequence encodes CSVVVAGQGNIQYF. This chain links TRBV29-1 with TRBJ2-4; 8 positions match TRBD2. Germline V CDR1 and CDR2: SQVTM, ANQGSEA. The CDR3 length is 14 residues. The ends lost 4 bases at V and 7 bases at J; junction bases unmatched: 9.

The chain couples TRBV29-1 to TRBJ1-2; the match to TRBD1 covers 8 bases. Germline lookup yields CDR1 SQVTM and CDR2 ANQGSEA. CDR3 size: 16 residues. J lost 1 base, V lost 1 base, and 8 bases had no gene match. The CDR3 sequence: CSVEAASGGFNYGYTF. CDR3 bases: TGCAGCGTTGAAGCAGCGTCAGGGGGCTTTAACTATGGCTACACCTTC.